These 31 T cell receptor beta chains share one sample of origin, sequenced in a study of blood T cell repertoires in COVID-19. Produced via immunoSEQ multiplex PCR; TCRdb's table is partial and in-frame only. The sample records some 65,000 clones, 74% being singletons. Sequencing was performed on peripheral blood. These TCRs come from a woman older than 75 with acute or convalescent COVID-19.

This clone was found a few times. The chain uses TRBV6-2 or TRBV6-3 and TRBJ1-1, with D unresolved. The V gene's germline CDR1 is MNHEY and CDR2 SVGEGT. There are 14 residues in the CDR3. V lost 5 bases and J 4 bases, leaving 14 bases between the germline ends. The CDR3 region is CASSILGGPTEAFF. The CDR3 DNA reads TGTGCCAGCAGTATACTTGGAGGACCCACTGAAGCTTTCTTT.

J is TRBJ2-7 and V is TRBV2; 10 nucleotides align to TRBD2. Germline V gives CDR1 SNHLY, CDR2 FYNNEI. V was pared by 6 bases and J by 0 bases, with 5 bases of the junction left unmatched. The CDR3 totals 15 residues. CDR3 loop: CASSPGTSVSYEQYF. In nucleotides, the CDR3 is TGTGCCAGCAGCCCCGGGACTAGCGTCTCCTACGAGCAGTACTTC.

This clone was detected only once. The chain employs TRBV2 and TRBJ2-3, with 7 bases that match TRBD1. V dropped 0 bases and J dropped 4; count of bases not matched to a gene: 7. The CDR3 has 16 amino acids. Germline V gene data show CDR1 as SNHLY and CDR2 as FYNNEI. The CDR3 DNA reads as TGTGCCAGCAGTGAAGCACGATACCAGGGGGCAGATACGCAGTATTTT. Its translation: CASSEARYQGADTQYF.

This chain uses TRBV4-3 with TRBJ1-6, with D perhaps TRBD1 (5 bases). Germline loops: CDR1 LGHNA, CDR2 YSLEER. This CDR3 is built from 15 residues. Trimming removed 4 bases at V and 6 bases at J, with 13 bases between. CDR3 sequence (DNA): TGCGCCAGCAGCCTACACAGGTTGAGTAATTCACCCCTCCACTTT. Protein sequence: CASSLHRLSNSPLHF.

This chain connects TRBV5-4 to TRBJ1-4; TRBD1 might be the D (5 bases). The CDR3 covers 13 residues. CDR1 is SGHNT, CDR2 YYREEE, per germline (reference sequence). The V gene lost 0 bases and the J gene lost 8 bases, with 8 bases spanning the gap. In DNA form, the CDR3 reads TGTGCCAGCAGCTTGGAGGGGCGAGAAAAACTGTTTTTT. Translation: CASSLEGREKLFF.

This clone was picked up one time. V is TRBV5-1 and J is TRBJ2-3; D uncertain. Germline-derived CDR1 and CDR2 are SGHRS and YFSETQ. This CDR3 has 12 amino acids. The germline V and J ends were trimmed by 4 bases and 4 bases, with 7 bases remaining between them. The CDR3 region is CASSTLSDTQYF. The CDR3, as DNA: TGCGCCAGCAGCACCCTATCAGATACGCAGTATTTT.

The chain uses TRBV11-2 and TRBJ2-3; 9 nucleotides agree with TRBD2. V lost 1 base and J lost 5; bases outside the gene matches: 13. The CDR3 spans 18 residues. Germline lookup yields CDR1 SGHAT and CDR2 FQNNGV. The CDR3 region is CASSLVGGIAGVEDTQYF. The CDR3 DNA is TGTGCCAGCAGCTTAGTAGGAGGTATAGCGGGAGTTGAAGATACGCAGTATTTT.

This chain connects TRBV5-1 to TRBJ1-1; TRBD1 is a possible D gene (5 bases). This CDR3 has 15 residues. Germline loops: CDR1 SGHRS, CDR2 YFSETQ. The V gene lost 0 bases and the J gene lost 1 base, with 10 bases spanning the gap. This CDR3 reads CASSLAGHGNTEAFF. The CDR3 DNA reads as TGCGCCAGCAGCTTGGCCGGACACGGGAACACTGAAGCTTTCTTT.

The chain links TRBV3-1 (or the pseudogene TRBV3-2) to TRBJ2-5; 8 bases map to TRBD2. The V and J ends lost 1 base and 5 bases, in that order; junction bases with no gene match: 6. Germline CDR1 reads LGHDT; CDR2 reads YNNKEL (reference sequence). The CDR3 is 15 residues long. The CDR3 DNA reads TGTGCCAGCAGCCAAGTCCGAGCGGGAGCTGAGACCCAGTACTTC. Its translation is CASSQVRAGAETQYF.

This clone was recorded only once. The chain combines TRBV10-1 with TRBJ2-1; 8 bases align to TRBD2. Unmatched junction bases numbered 11, after V lost 10 bases and J lost 6 bases. Germline V gene data show CDR1 as WNHNN and CDR2 as SYGVQD (reference sequence). The CDR3 is 14 residues long. DNA of the CDR3: TGCGCCACCCATAGCGGGAAAAGGGGCAATGAGCAGTTCTTC. Its protein is CATHSGKRGNEQFF.

This clone was found once. V usage is TRBV6-2 or TRBV6-3 and J usage is TRBJ1-2; TRBD1 aligns across 8 bases. V dropped 2 bases and J dropped 4; count of bases not matched to a gene: 9. In germline, CDR1 is MNHEY, CDR2 SVGEGT. This CDR3 spans 16 amino acids. CDR3 DNA: TGTGCCAGCAGTTACCTACGGCCGGGACAGGTCTATGGCTACACCTTC. This encodes CASSYLRPGQVYGYTF.

The V call is TRBV28, the J call TRBJ2-1; D not certain. Germline-derived CDR1 and CDR2 are MDHEN and SYDVKM. This CDR3 has 16 residues. V gave up 1 base and J gave up 3 bases, with 13 bases separating them. CDR3 amino acids: CASSLFSRQGYNEQFF. The DNA of the CDR3 is TGTGCCAGCAGTTTATTCTCGCGGCAAGGCTACAATGAGCAGTTCTTC.

This chain connects TRBV28 to TRBJ1-3; possibly TRBD1 for D (5 bases). The V gene lost 6 bases and the J gene lost 1 base, with 19 bases spanning the gap. Germline V gives CDR1 MDHEN, CDR2 SYDVKM. CDR3 length equals 17 residues. The DNA for the CDR3 is TGTGCCAGCAGGGTGGGGGGGTCACGGCGGTCTGGAAACACCATATATTTT. Its translation: CASRVGGSRRSGNTIYF.

This clone was observed a handful of times. The chain joins TRBV30 to TRBJ2-6; D is unresolved. Trimming removed 1 base at V and 0 bases at J, with 10 bases between. The CDR3 contains 16 residues. Per germline, CDR1 GTSNPN and CDR2 SVGIG (reference sequence). The CDR3 sequence is CAWSAFTSSGANVLTF. CDR3 DNA: TGTGCCTGGAGTGCCTTTACAAGCTCTGGGGCCAACGTCCTGACTTTC.

The chain joins TRBV7-3 to TRBJ2-5, with D possibly matching TRBD1 (5 bases). The CDR3 totals 13 residues. With 3 bases removed from V and 5 bases from J, the gap between germline ends came to 10 bases. The V gene's germline CDR1 is SGHTA and CDR2 FQGTGA. CDR3 nucleotide sequence: TGTGCCAGCAGCTTTCAGGGTCCGGAGACCCAGTACTTC. Translating gives CASSFQGPETQYF. Complete variable domain (other parts from reference TRBV7-3 and TRBJ2-5): GAGVSQTPSNKVTEKGKYVELRCDPISGHTALYWYRQSLGQGPEFLIYFQGTGAADDSGLPNDRFFAVRPEGSVSTLKIQRTERGDSAVYLCASSFQGPETQYFGPGTRLLVL.

A few counts support this clone. Here the CDR3 DNA reads TGTGCCAGCAGTTTGCGGGAGAACTATGGCTACACCTTC. Translation gives CASSLRENYGYTF. The rearrangement joins TRBV27 to TRBJ1-2; no clear D gene. The germline CDR1 and CDR2 sequences are MNHEY and SMNVEV (reference sequence). This CDR3 is built from 13 residues. Trimming left V 3 bases short and J 2 bases short, with 7 bases between.

J is TRBJ1-2 and V is TRBV2; 8 nucleotides match TRBD1. The germline V gene encodes CDR1 SNHLY and CDR2 FYNNEI. V was clipped by 8 bases and J by 4 bases; unmatched bases: 12. There are 15 residues in the CDR3. The CDR3 nucleotides read TGTGCCAGCCAAAGGGGGACAGGCGCTCTCTATGGCTACACCTTC. Its translation is CASQRGTGALYGYTF. The entire variable domain, with the rest obtained from reference TRBV2 and TRBJ1-2, is as follows: EPEVTQTPSHQVTQMGQEVILRCVPISNHLYFYWYRQILGQKVEFLVSFYNNEISEKSEIFDDQFSVERPDGSNFTLKIRSTKLEDSAMYFCASQRGTGALYGYTFGSGTRLTVV.

The rearrangement joins TRBV30 to TRBJ1-2, with TRBD1 matching over 7 bases. After removal of 1 base from V and 1 base from J, the junction contained 9 bases not matched to a gene. The CDR3 is 16 residues long. Germline CDR1 reads GTSNPN; CDR2 reads SVGIG (reference sequence). In DNA form, the CDR3 reads TGTGCCTGGAGTGCCGGAACGGGACAGTTTAACTATGGCTACACCTTC. Amino acid sequence: CAWSAGTGQFNYGYTF.

The CDR3 coding sequence is TGTGCCAGCAGTTACCAAATGGGACAGTTGAACACTGAAGCTTTCTTT. As protein: CASSYQMGQLNTEAFF. V gene TRBV6-2 or TRBV6-3 combines with J gene TRBJ1-1, with 7 bases aligning to TRBD1. This CDR3 is built from 16 residues. The J segment lost 0 bases and the V segment lost 2 bases, leaving 6 bases of the junction unmatched. Germline assignment: CDR1 MNHEY and CDR2 SVGEGT.

The gene calls are TRBV15 and TRBJ2-7, with TRBD2 as a possible D gene (6 bases). The CDR3 is 12 residues long. With 0 bases removed from V and 7 bases from J, the gap between germline ends came to 7 bases. Germline CDR1 and CDR2: LNHNV and YYDKDF (reference sequence). DNA of the CDR3: TGTGCCACCAGCAGAGATGGGAGGGAGCAGTACTTC. Its translation: CATSRDGREQYF.

The chain is built from TRBV5-1 and TRBJ2-7, with 8 positions matching TRBD1. The CDR3 length is 15 residues. The germline gives CDR1 SGHRS, CDR2 YFSETQ. The V segment lost 0 bases and the J segment 5 bases; nucleotides outside the gene matches: 7. CDR3 region: CASSLVGQGTHEQYF. The CDR3 DNA is TGCGCCAGCAGCTTGGTCGGACAGGGTACCCACGAGCAGTACTTC.

DNA of the CDR3: TGTGCCAGCAGCCTACCAGGCGGCTACACCTTC. Its protein is CASSLPGGYTF. The V call is TRBV7-9, the J call TRBJ1-2; D not certain. Trimming cost V 5 bases and J 8 bases, with 9 bases left between them. From germline, CDR1 is SEHNR and CDR2 FQNEAQ (reference sequence). The CDR3 totals 11 residues.

This chain connects TRBV21-1 to TRBJ2-3; the D segment call TRBD2 is taken from the table without a DNA check. TRBV21-1 is termed a pseudogene. The CDR3 consists of 19 residues. The DNA for the CDR3 is TGTGCCAGCAGCAAAGGAGGGGGTTTCGGGAGGGCCGCGACAGATACGCAGTATTTT. This gives the protein CASSKGGGFGRAATDTQYF.

The rearrangement links TRBV27 to TRBJ1-3; tentatively, D is TRBD1 (5 bases). Trimming shortened V by 1 base and J by 0 bases, and 13 bases separated the two germline ends. Germline V CDR1 and CDR2: MNHEY, SMNVEV (reference sequence). This CDR3 region has 17 residues. CDR3 bases: TGTGCCAGCAGTTTATGGGGAACAGGCCTCTCTGGAAACACCATATATTTT. This gives the protein CASSLWGTGLSGNTIYF.

This clone was picked up a small number of times. The chain recombines TRBV27 with TRBJ2-3; 8 nucleotides line up with TRBD2. CDR3 length: 15 amino acids. After removal of 4 bases from V and 7 bases from J, the junction contained 10 bases not matched to a gene. The germline gives CDR1 MNHEY, CDR2 SMNVEV (reference sequence). CDR3 protein: CASSSRGGRPNTQYF. CDR3 nucleotides: TGTGCCAGCAGTTCCAGGGGCGGGAGGCCTAATACGCAGTATTTT.

The chain links TRBV6-5 to TRBJ2-1; tentatively, D is TRBD2 (6 bases). Germline-derived CDR1 and CDR2 are MNHEY and SVGAGI. This CDR3 has 15 residues. V was shortened by 3 bases and J by 3 bases, with 12 bases between the two germline ends. The CDR3 reads CASSYRLADYNEQFF. CDR3 sequence (DNA): TGTGCCAGCAGTTATCGATTAGCGGACTACAATGAGCAGTTCTTC.

The chain links TRBV25-1 to TRBJ2-1; TRBD2 aligns across 9 bases. J was trimmed by 6 bases and V by 6 bases; bases with no gene match: 6. This CDR3 has 14 amino acids. Per the germline V gene, CDR1 is MGHDK and CDR2 is SYGVNS. The CDR3 reads CASSPGLASNEQFF. The CDR3 DNA reads as TGTGCCAGCAGCCCGGGACTAGCATCCAATGAGCAGTTCTTC.

This clone has only a few counts. The J gene is TRBJ2-7, the V gene TRBV11-3, with 12 bases aligning to TRBD1. Losses at the gene ends were 4 bases for V and 6 bases for J; bases not matched to a gene: 13. Germline V gene sequence: CDR1 SGHNT, CDR2 YENEEA. This CDR3 has 17 amino acids. The CDR3 reads CASSSIGPGQGAPEQYF. DNA of the CDR3: TGTGCCAGCAGCTCTATAGGCCCGGGACAGGGGGCCCCCGAGCAGTACTTC.

This clone occurred a few times. The chain joins TRBV10-3 to TRBJ1-6; 7 bases map to TRBD1. Germline V gives CDR1 ENHRY, CDR2 SYGVKD. The CDR3 runs 13 residues. V lost 11 bases to trimming and J lost 6 bases; unmatched junction nucleotides: 7. The DNA for the CDR3 is TGTGCCTCCCAGGGACAGCCTAATTCACCCCTCCACTTT. It yields the protein CASQGQPNSPLHF.

The chain uses TRBV21-1 and TRBJ1-2; TRBD1 is the table's D call, not checked against the DNA. TRBV21-1 constitutes a pseudogene. This CDR3 has 15 residues. The CDR3 sequence is CASSGGTGNHYGYTF. CDR3 in DNA: TGTGCCAGCAGCGGAGGGACAGGCAATCACTATGGCTACACCTTC.

This chain uses TRBV5-1 with TRBJ1-4, with 12 nucleotides matching TRBD1. The junction had 6 bases not matched to a gene; V was cut back by 4 bases and J by 8 bases. From germline, CDR1 is SGHRS and CDR2 YFSETQ. This CDR3 is built from 15 residues. CDR3 region: CASSLGTGGWEKLFF. In DNA, the CDR3 is TGCGCCAGCAGCCTGGGGACAGGGGGCTGGGAAAAACTGTTTTTT.